These T cell receptor beta chains were read from a single sample in a study of T-cell reconstitution after alpha-beta-depleted transplantation in children. TCRdb re-called the PCR reads through MiXCR, storing one row per CDR3 protein. The sample includes about 400,000 distinct CDR3 sequences, 10% to 15% of them seen just once. Source: PBMCs, taken from the stem cell graft. The receptors originated from a human donor who donated a stem cell graft to a child with Fanconi anemia. Both conserved end residues are part of each CDR3. Each record gives: J gene, clone size, V gene, D gene, CDR3 protein, CDR3 DNA. The D gene is left open where the match is weak. Where a row states a size, it is once, few, many or the class of an expanded clone; other rows omit it.

J gene: TRBJ2-5
clone size: few
V gene: TRBV29-1
D gene: -
CDR3 protein: CSGKTGGYEYF
CDR3 DNA: TGCAGCGGCAAGACAGGAGGTTACGAGTACTTC

J gene: TRBJ2-5
clone size: many
V gene: TRBV5-1
D gene: -
CDR3 protein: CASSNLQGQETQYF
CDR3 DNA: TGCGCCAGCAGCAACCTACAGGGACAAGAGACCCAGTACTTC

J gene: TRBJ2-5
clone size: few
V gene: TRBV5-1
D gene: -
CDR3 protein: CASNDLQGLETQYF
CDR3 DNA: TGCGCCAGCAACGACTTACAGGGACTTGAGACCCAGTACTTC

J gene: TRBJ2-7
clone size: -
V gene: TRBV29-1
D gene: -
CDR3 protein: CSVWMTTSYEQYF
CDR3 DNA: TGCAGCGTCTGGATGACAACGTCCTACGAGCAGTACTTC

J gene: TRBJ1-1
clone size: few
V gene: TRBV20-1
D gene: -
CDR3 protein: CSARDRGRRTEAFF
CDR3 DNA: TGCAGTGCTAGAGATCGAGGTCGGAGGACTGAAGCTTTCTTT

J gene: TRBJ1-2
clone size: -
V gene: TRBV20-1
D gene: TRBD1
CDR3 protein: CSAAKGAGYTF
CDR3 DNA: TGCAGTGCGGCAAAGGGGGCTGGCTACACCTTC

J gene: TRBJ1-5
clone size: few
V gene: TRBV6-1
D gene: TRBD1
CDR3 protein: CASSGETGSRPQHF
CDR3 DNA: TGTGCCAGCAGTGGCGAGACAGGGTCCAGGCCCCAGCATTTT

J gene: TRBJ2-5
clone size: many
V gene: TRBV2
D gene: -
CDR3 protein: CASSEGGLAAF
CDR3 DNA: TGTGCCAGCAGTGAGGGCGGTCTGGCCGCCTTC

J gene: TRBJ1-4
clone size: many
V gene: TRBV5-8
D gene: TRBD1
CDR3 protein: CASSRPGQVINEKLFF
CDR3 DNA: TGTGCCAGCAGCCGACCGGGACAGGTGATTAATGAAAAACTGTTTTTT

J gene: TRBJ1-1
clone size: many
V gene: TRBV27
D gene: -
CDR3 protein: CASSSLGSGAFF
CDR3 DNA: TGTGCCAGCAGTTCCTTGGGTAGTGGAGCTTTCTTT

J gene: TRBJ2-1
clone size: many
V gene: TRBV28
D gene: -
CDR3 protein: CASREGVWGTQFF
CDR3 DNA: TGTGCCAGCAGGGAGGGGGTCTGGGGGACGCAGTTCTTC

J gene: TRBJ2-5
clone size: few
V gene: TRBV5-1
D gene: TRBD2
CDR3 protein: CASSLERGVGETQYF
CDR3 DNA: TGCGCCAGCAGCTTGGAGCGGGGGGTTGGGGAGACCCAGTACTTC

J gene: TRBJ2-2
clone size: -
V gene: TRBV11-2
D gene: TRBD1
CDR3 protein: CASSSWTGAPTGELFF
CDR3 DNA: TGTGCCAGCAGCTCTTGGACAGGAGCTCCCACCGGGGAGCTGTTTTTT

J gene: TRBJ1-1
clone size: many
V gene: TRBV28
D gene: -
CDR3 protein: CASSSGVMGTEAFF
CDR3 DNA: TGTGCCAGCAGTTCAGGGGTTATGGGGACTGAAGCTTTCTTT

J gene: TRBJ1-1
clone size: few
V gene: TRBV3-1
D gene: -
CDR3 protein: CASSTRAPTEAFF
CDR3 DNA: TGTGCCAGCAGCACCCGGGCCCCCACTGAAGCTTTCTTT

J gene: TRBJ1-6
clone size: many
V gene: TRBV27
D gene: -
CDR3 protein: CASRRGAGTYNSPLHF
CDR3 DNA: TGTGCCAGCCGCCGGGGGGCAGGGACCTATAATTCACCCCTCCACTTT

J gene: TRBJ2-1
clone size: few
V gene: TRBV11-2
D gene: TRBD2
CDR3 protein: CASRRIPSGVNNEQFF
CDR3 DNA: TGTGCCAGCAGACGAATACCTAGCGGGGTTAACAATGAGCAGTTCTTC

J gene: TRBJ2-5
clone size: -
V gene: TRBV6-5
D gene: TRBD1
CDR3 protein: CASSYGRQGAGETQYF
CDR3 DNA: TGTGCCAGCAGTTACGGGAGGCAGGGGGCAGGAGAGACCCAGTACTTC

J gene: TRBJ2-3
clone size: many
V gene: TRBV28
D gene: TRBD2
CDR3 protein: CASSPLRGASTDTQYF
CDR3 DNA: TGTGCCAGCAGTCCTCTGCGGGGGGCCAGCACAGATACGCAGTATTTT

J gene: TRBJ2-2
clone size: -
V gene: TRBV7-2
D gene: TRBD2
CDR3 protein: CASSPTSGGAGELFF
CDR3 DNA: TGTGCCAGCAGCCCGACTAGCGGGGGGGCCGGGGAGCTGTTTTTT

J gene: TRBJ2-7
clone size: -
V gene: TRBV10-1
D gene: TRBD1
CDR3 protein: CASSESSGTGSYEQYF
CDR3 DNA: TGCGCCAGCAGTGAGTCATCCGGGACAGGGTCCTACGAGCAGTACTTC

J gene: TRBJ1-1
clone size: -
V gene: TRBV7-8
D gene: -
CDR3 protein: CASSPGWGQETEAFF
CDR3 DNA: TGTGCCAGCAGCCCGGGCTGGGGGCAGGAAACTGAAGCTTTCTTT

J gene: TRBJ1-4
clone size: -
V gene: TRBV30
D gene: -
CDR3 protein: CAWSIGDGEKLFF
CDR3 DNA: TGTGCCTGGAGTATTGGAGATGGTGAAAAACTGTTTTTT

J gene: TRBJ2-1
clone size: -
V gene: TRBV7-2
D gene: -
CDR3 protein: CASSLAGGRGNEQFF
CDR3 DNA: TGTGCCAGCAGCTTAGCGGGGGGGCGCGGTAATGAGCAGTTCTTC

J gene: TRBJ2-3
clone size: many
V gene: TRBV12-3/TRBV12-4
D gene: -
CDR3 protein: CASSLNTDTQYF
CDR3 DNA: TGTGCCAGCAGCTTGAACACAGATACGCAGTATTTT

J gene: TRBJ2-6
clone size: few
V gene: TRBV7-6
D gene: -
CDR3 protein: CASSSGRRETVGANVLTF
CDR3 DNA: TGTGCCAGCAGCAGTGGACGCCGAGAGACGGTTGGGGCCAACGTCCTGACTTTC

J gene: TRBJ2-1
clone size: few
V gene: TRBV5-1
D gene: TRBD2
CDR3 protein: CASSLSRGGEYEQFF
CDR3 DNA: TGCGCCAGCAGCTTGTCGCGGGGGGGCGAGTATGAGCAGTTCTTC

J gene: TRBJ2-3
clone size: many
V gene: TRBV10-3
D gene: TRBD2
CDR3 protein: CATQGLAGHISTDTQYF
CDR3 DNA: TGTGCCACCCAAGGACTAGCGGGGCACATTAGCACAGATACGCAGTATTTT

J gene: TRBJ1-1
clone size: -
V gene: TRBV27
D gene: TRBD1
CDR3 protein: CASSLGDSAFF
CDR3 DNA: TGTGCCAGCAGTTTAGGGGACAGCGCTTTCTTT

J gene: TRBJ1-3
clone size: many
V gene: TRBV5-1
D gene: -
CDR3 protein: CASSLTGSGNTIYF
CDR3 DNA: TGCGCCAGCAGCCTGACAGGCTCTGGAAACACCATATATTTT

J gene: TRBJ2-7
clone size: -
V gene: TRBV4-3
D gene: -
CDR3 protein: CASSQDPHAGQHTSYEQYF
CDR3 DNA: TGCGCCAGCAGCCAAGACCCCCACGCTGGACAGCATACTTCCTACGAGCAGTACTTC

J gene: TRBJ1-5
clone size: few
V gene: TRBV18
D gene: -
CDR3 protein: CASSPSGAGEPQHF
CDR3 DNA: TGTGCCAGCTCACCATCAGGGGCGGGAGAGCCCCAGCATTTT

J gene: TRBJ1-1
clone size: few
V gene: TRBV18
D gene: -
CDR3 protein: CASSTTKNTEAFF
CDR3 DNA: TGTGCCAGCTCGACTACAAAGAACACTGAAGCTTTCTTT

J gene: TRBJ2-1
clone size: -
V gene: TRBV29-1
D gene: TRBD2
CDR3 protein: CSAGLAGVGNEQFF
CDR3 DNA: TGCAGCGCCGGACTAGCGGGGGTAGGTAATGAGCAGTTCTTC

J gene: TRBJ1-2
clone size: -
V gene: TRBV10-3
D gene: -
CDR3 protein: CAIMSGNYGYTF
CDR3 DNA: TGTGCCATCATGTCAGGGAACTATGGCTACACCTTC

J gene: TRBJ2-1
clone size: few
V gene: TRBV4-2
D gene: TRBD2
CDR3 protein: CASSQDWASGGLPLYNEQFF
CDR3 DNA: TGTGCCAGCAGCCAAGATTGGGCTAGCGGGGGGCTCCCTCTCTACAATGAGCAGTTCTTC

J gene: TRBJ1-1
clone size: -
V gene: TRBV28
D gene: -
CDR3 protein: CASSLGRGGHTEAFF
CDR3 DNA: TGTGCCAGCAGTTTAGGTCGGGGAGGGCACACTGAAGCTTTCTTT

J gene: TRBJ2-1
clone size: many
V gene: TRBV5-1
D gene: -
CDR3 protein: CASSSTPGDEQFF
CDR3 DNA: TGCGCCAGCAGCAGCACTCCAGGGGATGAGCAGTTCTTC

J gene: TRBJ2-7
clone size: many
V gene: TRBV12-5
D gene: TRBD1
CDR3 protein: CASGDTGEFAYEQYF
CDR3 DNA: TGTGCTAGTGGTGACACAGGGGAATTCGCCTACGAGCAGTACTTC

J gene: TRBJ1-1
clone size: many
V gene: TRBV5-5
D gene: TRBD1
CDR3 protein: CASSPKGQLNTEAFF
CDR3 DNA: TGTGCCAGCAGCCCAAAGGGACAGTTGAACACTGAAGCTTTCTTT

J gene: TRBJ1-2
clone size: many
V gene: TRBV20-1
D gene: -
CDR3 protein: CSAPDLIYGYTF
CDR3 DNA: TGCAGTGCTCCGGATCTCATCTATGGCTACACCTTC

J gene: TRBJ2-1
clone size: -
V gene: TRBV4-3
D gene: -
CDR3 protein: CASSQEGLVSGEQFF
CDR3 DNA: TGCGCCAGCAGCCAAGAGGGCCTCGTGTCAGGTGAGCAGTTCTTC

J gene: TRBJ1-1
clone size: many
V gene: TRBV5-1
D gene: -
CDR3 protein: CASSVRPTGGNTEAFF
CDR3 DNA: TGCGCCAGCAGCGTACGACCGACAGGTGGGAACACTGAAGCTTTCTTT

J gene: TRBJ2-6
clone size: few
V gene: TRBV10-3
D gene: -
CDR3 protein: CAISEGQPQGANVLTF
CDR3 DNA: TGTGCCATCAGTGAGGGACAGCCCCAGGGGGCCAACGTCCTGACTTTC

J gene: TRBJ2-2
clone size: many
V gene: TRBV12-3/TRBV12-4
D gene: -
CDR3 protein: CASSHRLLGLGTGELFF
CDR3 DNA: TGTGCCAGCAGTCACCGACTTCTAGGGTTAGGGACCGGGGAGCTGTTTTTT

J gene: TRBJ2-1
clone size: many
V gene: TRBV5-1
D gene: -
CDR3 protein: CASSLAILPRSYNEQFF
CDR3 DNA: TGCGCCAGCAGCTTGGCCATCCTACCCAGGTCCTACAATGAGCAGTTCTTC

J gene: TRBJ2-7
clone size: -
V gene: TRBV5-5
D gene: -
CDR3 protein: CASSPTTGSSYEQYF
CDR3 DNA: TGTGCCAGCAGCCCCACTACAGGGAGCTCCTACGAGCAGTACTTC

J gene: TRBJ1-3
clone size: many
V gene: TRBV6-5
D gene: -
CDR3 protein: CASSYSRRVLDSGNTIYF
CDR3 DNA: TGTGCCAGCAGTTACTCTAGACGGGTCTTAGACTCTGGAAACACCATATATTTT

J gene: TRBJ2-3
clone size: many
V gene: TRBV5-1
D gene: TRBD1
CDR3 protein: CASSLAGTGGADTQYF
CDR3 DNA: TGCGCCAGCAGCTTGGCCGGGACAGGGGGCGCAGATACGCAGTATTTT

J gene: TRBJ1-6
clone size: many
V gene: TRBV12-3/TRBV12-4
D gene: -
CDR3 protein: CASRNRLDSPLHF
CDR3 DNA: TGTGCCAGCAGGAACCGATTGGATTCACCCCTCCACTTT

J gene: TRBJ2-4
clone size: few
V gene: TRBV5-1
D gene: TRBD2
CDR3 protein: CASSLGAGLEAIQYF
CDR3 DNA: TGCGCCAGCAGCTTGGGGGCGGGACTAGAGGCCATTCAGTACTTC

J gene: TRBJ2-3
clone size: few
V gene: TRBV5-1
D gene: TRBD1
CDR3 protein: CASSPLTGIPINTQYF
CDR3 DNA: TGCGCCAGCAGCCCCCTGACAGGGATCCCGATCAATACGCAGTATTTT

J gene: TRBJ2-3
clone size: -
V gene: TRBV20-1
D gene: -
CDR3 protein: CSATGTAAKGWAQYF
CDR3 DNA: TGCAGTGCTACCGGGACTGCCGCAAAGGGGTGGGCGCAGTATTTT

J gene: TRBJ1-4
clone size: -
V gene: TRBV4-3
D gene: -
CDR3 protein: CASSQDGDSEKLFF
CDR3 DNA: TGCGCCAGCAGCCAAGACGGGGATTCTGAAAAACTGTTTTTT

J gene: TRBJ1-1
clone size: few
V gene: TRBV7-9
D gene: -
CDR3 protein: CASRNSPGFRGTEAFF
CDR3 DNA: TGTGCCAGCAGGAATAGTCCAGGGTTCCGGGGCACTGAAGCTTTCTTT

J gene: TRBJ1-1
clone size: -
V gene: TRBV2
D gene: -
CDR3 protein: CASSENRGGNTEAFF
CDR3 DNA: TGTGCCAGCAGTGAGAATCGGGGCGGGAACACTGAAGCTTTCTTT

J gene: TRBJ2-4
clone size: many
V gene: TRBV11-2
D gene: -
CDR3 protein: CASSSATRDIQYF
CDR3 DNA: TGTGCCAGCAGCTCTGCGACTCGGGACATTCAGTACTTC

J gene: TRBJ1-1
clone size: -
V gene: TRBV6-5
D gene: -
CDR3 protein: CASSYSTSGATEAFF
CDR3 DNA: TGTGCCAGCAGTTACTCGACGAGCGGGGCCACTGAAGCTTTCTTT

J gene: TRBJ1-2
clone size: few
V gene: TRBV20-1
D gene: TRBD1
CDR3 protein: CSAREERGRGYTF
CDR3 DNA: TGCAGTGCACGAGAGGAGAGGGGGCGAGGCTACACCTTC